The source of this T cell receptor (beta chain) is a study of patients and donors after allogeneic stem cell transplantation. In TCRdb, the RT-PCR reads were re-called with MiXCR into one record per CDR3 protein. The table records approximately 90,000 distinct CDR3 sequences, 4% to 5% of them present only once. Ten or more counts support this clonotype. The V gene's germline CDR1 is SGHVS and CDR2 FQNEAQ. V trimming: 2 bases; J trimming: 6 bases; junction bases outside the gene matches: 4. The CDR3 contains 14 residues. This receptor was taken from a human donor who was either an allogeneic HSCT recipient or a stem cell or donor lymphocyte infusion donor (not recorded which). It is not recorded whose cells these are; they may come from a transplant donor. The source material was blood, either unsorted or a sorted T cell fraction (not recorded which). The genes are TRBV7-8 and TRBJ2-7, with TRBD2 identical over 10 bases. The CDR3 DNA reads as TGTGCCAGCAGCTTAAGTCTAGCGGGAGTCGAGCAGTACTTC. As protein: CASSLSLAGVEQYF.